The 17 T cell receptor beta chains presented below share a single source sample, sequenced in a study of blood T cell repertoires in COVID-19. The data were produced by immunoSEQ multiplex PCR, yet TCRdb's version contains in-frame clones alone and is incomplete. Of over 100,000 clones listed, 80% to 85% are singletons. Material for sequencing was peripheral blood. The receptors originated from a woman between 65 and 79 years old with acute or convalescent COVID-19.

V gene TRBV6-5 combines with J gene TRBJ1-1; the D is unclear. Germline CDR1 MNHEY, CDR2 SVGAGI. V was trimmed by 7 bases and J by 6 bases, leaving 12 bases between them. The CDR3 is 12 amino acids. The CDR3 reads CASMSAGPEAFF. CDR3 nucleotide sequence: TGTGCCAGCATGTCGGCAGGCCCTGAAGCTTTCTTT.

The chain couples TRBV7-2 to TRBJ2-4, with 10 bases that match TRBD2. The length of the CDR3 is 16 residues. CDR1 is SGHTA, CDR2 FQGNSA, per germline. J was trimmed by 9 bases and V by 5 bases; bases with no gene match: 13. This CDR3 is CASSPGGSGGNGIQYF. In DNA, the CDR3 is TGTGCCAGCAGCCCCGGAGGTAGCGGGGGGAACGGCATTCAGTACTTC.

The chain uses TRBV9 and TRBJ1-2; no firm D call. Trimming left V 4 bases short and J 0 bases short, with 13 bases between. The CDR3 loop spans 15 amino acids. Germline V gives CDR1 SGDLS, CDR2 YYNGEE. The CDR3, as DNA: TGTGCCAGCAGCCCAGGCCACAGCTCTAACTATGGCTACACCTTC. It is translated as CASSPGHSSNYGYTF.

V gene TRBV28 combines with J gene TRBJ2-7, with 8 bases identical to TRBD1. V was pared by 3 bases and J by 6 bases, with 7 bases of the junction left unmatched. Germline V CDR1 and CDR2: MDHEN, SYDVKM. This CDR3 region has 14 residues. The CDR3 nucleotides read TGTGCCAGCAGTTTTCGGACAGGGACGGGCGAGCAGTACTTC. Encoded protein: CASSFRTGTGEQYF.

The chain combines TRBV5-5 with TRBJ2-7; D is possibly TRBD1 (5 bases). Per the germline V gene, CDR1 is SGHKS and CDR2 is YYEKEE (reference sequence). V gave up 0 bases and J gave up 2 bases, with 9 bases separating them. This CDR3 is built from 14 residues. CDR3 loop: CASSLEGHAYEQYF. The CDR3, as DNA: TGTGCCAGCAGCTTGGAAGGACATGCCTACGAGCAGTACTTC.

The chain combines TRBV30 with TRBJ2-3; the D is unclear. The V end was cut by 0 bases, the J end by 6 bases, with 10 bases between. The CDR3 is 13 amino acids. Germline assignment: CDR1 GTSNPN and CDR2 SVGIG (reference sequence). In DNA form, the CDR3 reads TGTGCCTGGAGTGTACAAGGAGTTGATACGCAGTATTTT. Protein: CAWSVQGVDTQYF.

This clone was observed a single time. The J gene is TRBJ2-3, the V gene TRBV5-1; TRBD2 is a possible D gene (7 bases). The germline gives CDR1 SGHRS, CDR2 YFSETQ. The germline V and J ends were trimmed by 2 bases and 4 bases, with 14 bases remaining between them. The CDR3 extends over 15 amino acids. The CDR3 loop is CASSFGGALADTQYF. The DNA of the CDR3 is TGCGCCAGCAGCTTTGGGGGGGCTCTTGCAGATACGCAGTATTTT. The complete variable domain, with remaining parts taken from reference TRBV5-1 and TRBJ2-3, reads KAGVTQTPRYLIKTRGQQVTLSCSPISGHRSVSWYQQTPGQGLQFLFEYFSETQRNKGNFPGRFSGRQFSNSRSEMNVSTLELGDSALYLCASSFGGALADTQYFGPGTRLTVL.

The chain links TRBV21-1 to TRBJ1-1. TRBV21-1 is a pseudogene segment. The CDR3 runs to 19 residues. The CDR3 coding sequence is TGTGCCAGCAGCAAAGCGCTGGAAGGGCTTCCTCCGAGGGACACTGAAGCTTTCTTT. The encoded protein is CASSKALEGLPPRDTEAFF.

This chain connects TRBV19 to TRBJ2-7, with 8 bases lining up with TRBD2. With V trimmed by 6 bases and J by 0 bases, 13 bases remained unmatched. CDR3 length: 17 amino acids. Looked up from germline, CDR1 is LNHDA and CDR2 is SQIVND (reference sequence). The DNA of the CDR3 is TGTGCCAGTAGCCCTAGGGCGCTAGCGGGCCTCTCCTACGAGCAGTACTTC. Residues: CASSPRALAGLSYEQYF.

This rearrangement joins TRBV7-2 to TRBJ2-7; 7 nucleotides align to TRBD2. This CDR3 has 14 residues. The junction had 4 bases not matched to a gene; V was cut back by 2 bases and J by 3 bases. Germline V CDR1 and CDR2: SGHTA, FQGNSA. CDR3 nucleotides: TGTGCCAGCAGCTTATCCCGCGGGAGCTACGAGCAGTACTTC. Residues: CASSLSRGSYEQYF.

The chain employs TRBV28 and TRBJ2-7; D gene uncertain. Germline V CDR1 and CDR2: MDHEN, SYDVKM. Trimming shortened V by 6 bases and J by 3 bases, and 9 bases separated the two germline ends. The CDR3 is made up of 12 amino acids. CDR3 nucleotides: TGTGCCAGCAGCCCCTCCTTCTACGAGCAGTACTTC. Translating gives CASSPSFYEQYF. Full variable domain (remainder filled in from reference TRBV28 and TRBJ2-7): DVKVTQSSRYLVKRTGEKVFLECVQDMDHENMFWYRQDPGLGLRLIYFSYDVKMKEKGDIPEGYSVSREKKERFSLILESASTNQTSMYLCASSPSFYEQYFGPGTRLTVT.

In DNA form, the CDR3 reads TGTGCCAGCAGCACACAGGCCACTGAAGCTTTCTTT. This sequence encodes CASSTQATEAFF. The V and J genes are TRBV6-2 or TRBV6-3 and TRBJ1-1; possibly TRBD1 for D (5 bases). From germline, CDR1 is MNHEY and CDR2 SVGEGT. Trimming took off 6 bases at V and 4 bases at J, with 9 bases between the two ends. This CDR3 contains 12 residues.

The CDR3 spells CASSFSGRGQPQHF. The DNA of the CDR3 is TGTGCCAGCAGCTTCAGTGGGCGCGGGCAGCCCCAGCATTTT. This rearrangement joins TRBV7-8 to TRBJ1-5, with D unresolved. CDR3 length: 14 residues. Germline lookup yields CDR1 SGHVS and CDR2 FQNEAQ. V gave up 3 bases and J gave up 7 bases, with 13 bases separating them.

V usage is TRBV5-1 and J usage is TRBJ2-3; 16 bases map to TRBD2. Trimming removed 4 bases from V and 3 bases from J; junction bases left unmatched: 5. This CDR3 contains 17 residues. Germline CDR1 SGHRS, CDR2 YFSETQ. The CDR3, as DNA: TGCGCCAGCAGCCCGGGGACTAGCGGGGGGGCAACAGATACGCAGTATTTT. This gives the protein CASSPGTSGGATDTQYF. Filled out from reference TRBV5-1 and TRBJ2-3, the complete variable domain reads KAGVTQTPRYLIKTRGQQVTLSCSPISGHRSVSWYQQTPGQGLQFLFEYFSETQRNKGNFPGRFSGRQFSNSRSEMNVSTLELGDSALYLCASSPGTSGGATDTQYFGPGTRLTVL.

The V call is TRBV9, the J call TRBJ2-6; the D gene is possibly TRBD2 (6 bases). The V gene lost 4 bases and the J gene lost 4 bases, with 21 bases spanning the gap. The CDR3 has 18 residues. Per the germline V gene, CDR1 is SGDLS and CDR2 is YYNGEE. The CDR3 nucleotides are TGTGCCAGCAGCCCCCGCCCGAGTCTTCGGGGGGGGGCCAACGTCCTGACTTTC. Its translation: CASSPRPSLRGGANVLTF. Complete variable domain (other parts from reference TRBV9 and TRBJ2-6): DSGVTQTPKHLITATGQRVTLRCSPRSGDLSVYWYQQSLDQGLQFLIQYYNGEERAKGNILERFSAQQFPDLHSELNLSSLELGDSALYFCASSPRPSLRGGANVLTFGAGSRLTVL.

The chain recombines TRBV27 with TRBJ2-1, with D tentatively TRBD2 (5 bases). The germline gives CDR1 MNHEY, CDR2 SMNVEV (reference sequence). The CDR3 consists of 15 residues. Deletions cut 10 bases from V and 2 bases from J, with 18 bases between. CDR3 amino acids: CATKPRPGTYNEQFF. CDR3 coding DNA: TGTGCCACCAAACCTCGCCCGGGGACCTACAATGAGCAGTTCTTC.

The genes are TRBV2 and TRBJ2-7; 7 bases map to TRBD1. V lost 6 bases to trimming and J lost 2 bases; unmatched junction nucleotides: 4. The CDR3 has 13 residues. Germline V lookup: CDR1 SNHLY, CDR2 FYNNEI. CDR3 loop: CASSRGQPYEQYF. CDR3 sequence (DNA): TGTGCCAGCAGCCGGGGACAGCCCTACGAGCAGTACTTC.